The table lists the clone carrying this T cell receptor (beta chain) with many counts. The antigen remains undetermined. This entry comes from a study of identical twins. Study-wide results and limits: Sequences that were out-of-frame, alpha and twin-shared displayed an excess of low generation probability. The abundant beta clonotypes from cord blood had fewer insertions, and memory repertoires had none of this. Sharing of beta out-of-frame sequences by twins showed a weaker excess.

This CDR3 is built from 12 residues. Trimming cost V 0 bases and J 5 bases, with 5 bases left between them. CDR1 is LGHDT and CDR2 is YNNKEL in the germline V gene (reference sequence). One entry per CDR3 protein results from TCRdb running MiXCR on the 5' RACE reads. There are under 350,000 distinct CDR3 sequences in the sample; roughly 8.6% occur only once, and about 7.1% lies in the top ten. The sample was also linked to a second study, of yellow fever vaccine responses in identical twins. That work states: Twins' T cell vaccine responses reportedly looked partly convergent, partly personalized.

The chain links TRBV3-1 to TRBJ2-7; D gene uncertain. The TCR originated in a young woman in good health. The sample consisted of CD8+ T cells sorted from blood. CDR3 protein: CASSQDSDEQYF. The CDR3 nucleotides read TGTGCCAGCAGCCAAGACTCAGACGAGCAGTACTTC.